This T cell receptor (beta chain) was sequenced in a study of cytomegalovirus exposure and HLA in healthy donors. Study-wide findings and caveats: The HLA-A and HLA-B alleles of most subjects were reportedly predicted accurately from TCR beta sequences. In a later analysis, TCR beta V- and J-gene trimming showed a link to a missense DCLRE1C variant. Most TCRs appeared rarely, but some public TCRs recurred in many donors.

Comments on this clone: The antigen remains undetermined.

With 60 Vbeta and 13 Jbeta primers, the PCR was carried out. Only in-frame clones appear in the TCRdb table, and some are missing; sequencing was by immunoSEQ multiplex PCR. The data show some 200,000 clones, over 75% seen once. Sequencing was carried out using PBMCs. This TCR was recovered from a female donor in good health and CMV-seronegative.

CDR3 residues: CASRTGELNTEAFF. The CDR3 coding sequence is TGTGCCAGCAGGACAGGGGAATTGAACACTGAAGCTTTCTTT. This rearrangement joins TRBV28 to TRBJ1-1; TRBD1 matches 8 bases. V lost 6 bases to trimming and J lost 0 bases; unmatched junction nucleotides: 3. Germline lookup yields CDR1 MDHEN and CDR2 SYDVKM. The CDR3 is 14 amino acids.